The rows below give T cell receptor beta chains drawn from one sample of a study of control samples from healthy donors and cancer patients. Profiling relied on immunoSEQ multiplex PCR, and the TCRdb table lists in-frame clones only, not all of them. Of roughly 50,000 clones in the sample, around nine tenths were seen once. The specimen was PBMCs. The receptors shown here come from a man aged 30-40 years with colorectal cancer. Both conserved end residues are part of each CDR3. Fields, in order: V gene, clone size, J gene, CDR3 protein. Size tells how often a clone was seen (once, few, many) or the class of an expanded clone, and some rows leave it out.

V gene: TRBV15; clone size: .; J gene: TRBJ1-2; CDR3 protein: CATSRDKGVGGYTF
V gene: TRBV4-3; clone size: .; J gene: TRBJ1-2; CDR3 protein: CASSQFGIKGAGYTF
V gene: TRBV7-2; clone size: .; J gene: TRBJ2-6; CDR3 protein: CASSLRSGANVLTF
V gene: TRBV6-2/TRBV6-3; clone size: .; J gene: TRBJ1-1; CDR3 protein: CASSYHTQYSSPGLNTEAFF
V gene: TRBV7-2; clone size: .; J gene: TRBJ2-1; CDR3 protein: CASTAGAPSSYNEQFF
V gene: TRBV7-8; clone size: .; J gene: TRBJ1-5; CDR3 protein: CASSLAEGGHQPQHF
V gene: TRBV24-1; clone size: .; J gene: TRBJ2-1; CDR3 protein: CATSDVRGVDEQFF
V gene: TRBV18; clone size: .; J gene: TRBJ2-2; CDR3 protein: CASSPMSTSGGPGELFF
V gene: TRBV11-2; clone size: .; J gene: TRBJ2-7; CDR3 protein: CASSRQGGITYEQYF
V gene: TRBV24-1; clone size: .; J gene: TRBJ1-5; CDR3 protein: CATSETGAPNQPQHF
V gene: TRBV4-3; clone size: .; J gene: TRBJ2-6; CDR3 protein: CASSQESSVRSSGANVLTF
V gene: TRBV10-1; clone size: .; J gene: TRBJ2-7; CDR3 protein: CASSQDRGLGYEQYF
V gene: TRBV3-1/TRBV3-2; clone size: .; J gene: TRBJ2-1; CDR3 protein: CASSQDTWEGPYNEQFF
V gene: TRBV4-3; clone size: .; J gene: TRBJ1-5; CDR3 protein: CASSQDYYSSNQPQHF
V gene: TRBV4-3; clone size: once; J gene: TRBJ2-3; CDR3 protein: CASSQTGTVSTDTQYF
V gene: TRBV4-1; clone size: .; J gene: TRBJ1-4; CDR3 protein: CASSQEPDRDKLFF
V gene: TRBV18; clone size: .; J gene: TRBJ2-2; CDR3 protein: CASSLGVTGELFF
V gene: TRBV6-6; clone size: .; J gene: TRBJ1-1; CDR3 protein: CASSRQGGVGKPAEAFF
V gene: TRBV4-3; clone size: .; J gene: TRBJ2-1; CDR3 protein: CASSLGGAYNEQFF
V gene: TRBV3-1/TRBV3-2; clone size: .; J gene: TRBJ1-2; CDR3 protein: CASSQGTGGIYGYTF
V gene: TRBV7-2; clone size: once; J gene: TRBJ2-3; CDR3 protein: CASRKYGGLTDTQYF
V gene: TRBV2; clone size: .; J gene: TRBJ2-7; CDR3 protein: CASSDEQTDYEQYF
V gene: TRBV7-2; clone size: .; J gene: TRBJ2-3; CDR3 protein: CASARGMGTDTQYF
V gene: TRBV5-1; clone size: .; J gene: TRBJ1-3; CDR3 protein: CASSLGGQSSGNTIYF
V gene: TRBV24-1; clone size: .; J gene: TRBJ1-5; CDR3 protein: CATSEDGLFNQPQHF
V gene: TRBV5-3; clone size: .; J gene: TRBJ1-1; CDR3 protein: CARSFSQADTEAFF
V gene: TRBV25-1; clone size: .; J gene: TRBJ2-7; CDR3 protein: CASSDSVGSYEQYF
V gene: TRBV5-1; clone size: .; J gene: TRBJ2-2; CDR3 protein: CASSLDFLNTGELFF
V gene: TRBV7-2; clone size: once; J gene: TRBJ1-4; CDR3 protein: CASSDAPGGDEKLFF
V gene: TRBV5-1; clone size: .; J gene: TRBJ1-2; CDR3 protein: CASSLLDYGYTF
V gene: TRBV19; clone size: few; J gene: TRBJ1-5; CDR3 protein: CASKMGQGTDQPQHF
V gene: TRBV6-5; clone size: .; J gene: TRBJ1-6; CDR3 protein: CASSSRQGNSPLHF
V gene: TRBV5-1; clone size: .; J gene: TRBJ1-3; CDR3 protein: CASSAPGGRTGNTIYF
V gene: TRBV7-9; clone size: once; J gene: TRBJ1-2; CDR3 protein: CASSLARNYGYTF
V gene: TRBV30; clone size: .; J gene: TRBJ1-1; CDR3 protein: CAWSKQVNTEAFF
V gene: TRBV6-2/TRBV6-3; clone size: .; J gene: TRBJ2-2; CDR3 protein: CASSYISGQGTTGELFF
V gene: TRBV3-1/TRBV3-2; clone size: .; J gene: TRBJ1-5; CDR3 protein: CASSQDPPVHQSWNQPQHF
V gene: TRBV19; clone size: .; J gene: TRBJ1-1; CDR3 protein: CASTPGQGWTEAFF
V gene: TRBV5-1; clone size: .; J gene: TRBJ2-3; CDR3 protein: CASSLDQRGVTDTQYF
V gene: TRBV5-1; clone size: .; J gene: TRBJ2-2; CDR3 protein: CASSLDSFGELFF
V gene: TRBV5-5; clone size: .; J gene: TRBJ2-5; CDR3 protein: CASSYTEGLVETQYF
V gene: TRBV5-1; clone size: .; J gene: TRBJ2-1; CDR3 protein: CASRPDSGDYNEQFF
V gene: TRBV10-2; clone size: once; J gene: TRBJ2-2; CDR3 protein: CATPSKTNTGELFF
V gene: TRBV5-6; clone size: .; J gene: TRBJ2-5; CDR3 protein: CASSLNSGYQETQYF
V gene: TRBV11-2; clone size: .; J gene: TRBJ2-7; CDR3 protein: CASRGFGAEQYF
V gene: TRBV11-2; clone size: once; J gene: TRBJ2-5; CDR3 protein: CASSQTGGQETQYF